This T cell receptor (beta chain) is from a study of cytomegalovirus exposure and HLA in healthy donors. Study outcomes and limitations: The investigators catalogued about 170 TCR beta chains as cytomegalovirus-associated.

PCR employed 60 Vbeta and 13 Jbeta primers. Authors' data handling: Around 9.9 million shared chains were among the about 80 million unique TCR beta chains that a later analysis counted. Using immunoSEQ multiplex PCR, the repertoire was profiled, and TCRdb retains in-frame clones only, with some absent. V and J calls and clone size are copied from that table; D and trimming were computed from the DNA. Seen here are around 130,000 clones, around 70% observed once, and the top ten hold 2.6%. This CDR3 region has 13 residues. J gave up 7 bases and V 4 bases, and 7 bases lay outside the gene matches. Germline V gives CDR1 SGHDT, CDR2 YYEEEE. Turning to this clone: Its antigen is not identified.

Healthy bone marrow donors made up the donors. V usage is TRBV5-6 and J usage is TRBJ1-1; TRBD1 aligns across 7 bases. This clonotype was sampled from a woman aged 55-69 years in good health and CMV-seropositive. Sequenced input: PBMCs. CDR3 protein: CASSPTGTVEAFF. Written as DNA, the CDR3 is TGTGCCAGCAGCCCCACCGGGACAGTTGAAGCTTTCTTT.